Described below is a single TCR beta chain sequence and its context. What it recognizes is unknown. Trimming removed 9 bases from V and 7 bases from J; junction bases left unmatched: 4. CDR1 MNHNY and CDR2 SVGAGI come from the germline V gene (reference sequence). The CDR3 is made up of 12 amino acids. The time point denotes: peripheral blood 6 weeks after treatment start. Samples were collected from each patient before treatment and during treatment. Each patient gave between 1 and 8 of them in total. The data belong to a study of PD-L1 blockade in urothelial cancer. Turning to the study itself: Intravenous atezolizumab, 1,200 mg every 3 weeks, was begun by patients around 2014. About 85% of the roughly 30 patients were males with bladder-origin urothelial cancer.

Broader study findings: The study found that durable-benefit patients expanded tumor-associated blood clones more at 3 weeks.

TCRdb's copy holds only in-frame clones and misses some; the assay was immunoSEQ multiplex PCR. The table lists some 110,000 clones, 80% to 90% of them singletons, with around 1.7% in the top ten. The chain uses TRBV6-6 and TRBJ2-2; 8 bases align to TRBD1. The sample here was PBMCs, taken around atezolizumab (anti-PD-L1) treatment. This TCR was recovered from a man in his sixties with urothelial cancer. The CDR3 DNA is TGTGCCAGTCAACAGGGGGTCGGGGAGCTGTTTTTT. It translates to CASQQGVGELFF.